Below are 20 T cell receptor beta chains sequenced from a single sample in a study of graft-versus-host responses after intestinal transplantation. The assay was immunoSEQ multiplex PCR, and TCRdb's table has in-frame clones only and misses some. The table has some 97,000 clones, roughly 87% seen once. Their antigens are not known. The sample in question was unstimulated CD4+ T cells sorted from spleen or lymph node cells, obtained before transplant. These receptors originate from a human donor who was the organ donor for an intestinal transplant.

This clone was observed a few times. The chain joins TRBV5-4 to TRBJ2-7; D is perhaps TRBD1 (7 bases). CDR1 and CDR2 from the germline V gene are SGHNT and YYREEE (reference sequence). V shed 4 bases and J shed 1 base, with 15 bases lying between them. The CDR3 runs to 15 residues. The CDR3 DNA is TGTGCCAGCAGCATCGACAGGGAGGTATCCTACGAGCAGTACTTC. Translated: CASSIDREVSYEQYF.

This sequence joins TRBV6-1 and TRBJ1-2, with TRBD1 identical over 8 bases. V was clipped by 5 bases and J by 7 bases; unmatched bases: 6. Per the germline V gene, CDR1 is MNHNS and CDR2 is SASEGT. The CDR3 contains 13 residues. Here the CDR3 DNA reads TGTGCCAGCAGTCCGGACAGGGTCGGTGGCTACACCTTC. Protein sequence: CASSPDRVGGYTF.

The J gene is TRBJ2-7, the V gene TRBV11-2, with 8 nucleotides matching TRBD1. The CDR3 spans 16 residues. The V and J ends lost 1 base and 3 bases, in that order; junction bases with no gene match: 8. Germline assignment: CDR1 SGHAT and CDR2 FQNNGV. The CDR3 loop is CASSLGQGAPFYEQYF. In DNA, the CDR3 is TGTGCCAGCAGCTTAGGTCAGGGGGCTCCCTTCTACGAGCAGTACTTC. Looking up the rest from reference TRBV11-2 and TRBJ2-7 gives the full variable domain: EAGVAQSPRYKIIEKRQSVAFWCNPISGHATLYWYQQILGQGPKLLIQFQNNGVVDDSQLPKDRFSAERLKGVDSTLKIQPAKLEDSAVYLCASSLGQGAPFYEQYFGPGTRLTVT.

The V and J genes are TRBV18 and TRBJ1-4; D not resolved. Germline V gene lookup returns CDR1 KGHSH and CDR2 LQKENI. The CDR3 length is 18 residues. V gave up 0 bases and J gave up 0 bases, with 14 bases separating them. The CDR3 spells CASSPPGGSSATNEKLFF. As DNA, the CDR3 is TGTGCCAGCTCACCACCGGGAGGGTCCTCTGCAACTAATGAAAAACTGTTTTTT.

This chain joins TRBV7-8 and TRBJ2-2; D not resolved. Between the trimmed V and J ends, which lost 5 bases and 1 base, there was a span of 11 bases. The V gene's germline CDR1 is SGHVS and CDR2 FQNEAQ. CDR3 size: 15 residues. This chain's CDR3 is CASSPKRLNTGELFF. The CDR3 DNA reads TGTGCCAGCAGCCCTAAACGACTGAACACCGGGGAGCTGTTTTTT.

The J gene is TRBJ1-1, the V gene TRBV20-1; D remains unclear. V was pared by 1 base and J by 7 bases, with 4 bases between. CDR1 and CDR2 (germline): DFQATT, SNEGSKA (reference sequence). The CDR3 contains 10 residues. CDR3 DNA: TGCAGTGCTAGAGGCAATGAAGCTTTCTTT. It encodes CSARGNEAFF.

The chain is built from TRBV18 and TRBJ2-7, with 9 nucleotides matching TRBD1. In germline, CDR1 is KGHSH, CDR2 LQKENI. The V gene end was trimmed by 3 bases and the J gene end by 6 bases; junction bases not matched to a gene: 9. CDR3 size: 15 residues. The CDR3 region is CASSPPGQGGLEQYF. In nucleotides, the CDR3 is TGTGCCAGCTCACCCCCGGGACAGGGAGGTCTCGAGCAGTACTTC.

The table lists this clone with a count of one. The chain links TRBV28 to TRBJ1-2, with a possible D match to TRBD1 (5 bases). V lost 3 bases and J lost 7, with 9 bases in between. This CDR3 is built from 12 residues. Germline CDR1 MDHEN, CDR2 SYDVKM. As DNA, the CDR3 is TGTGCCAGCAGTTTTCAGGGTGTTGGCTACACCTTC. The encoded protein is CASSFQGVGYTF.

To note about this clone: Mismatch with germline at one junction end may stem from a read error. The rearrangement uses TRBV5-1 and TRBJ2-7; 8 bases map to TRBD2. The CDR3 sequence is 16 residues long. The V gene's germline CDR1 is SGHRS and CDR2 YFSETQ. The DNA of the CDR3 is TGCGCCGGCAGCTCGGGGGGGAGCGGGGGATCCTACGAGCAGTACTTC. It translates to CAGSSGGSGGSYEQYF.

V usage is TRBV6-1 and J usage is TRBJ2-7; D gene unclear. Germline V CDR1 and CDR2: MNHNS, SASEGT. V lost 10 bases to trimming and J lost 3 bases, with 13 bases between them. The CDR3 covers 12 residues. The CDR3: CATTGRYYEQYF. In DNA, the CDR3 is TGTGCCACCACCGGACGGTACTACGAGCAGTACTTC.

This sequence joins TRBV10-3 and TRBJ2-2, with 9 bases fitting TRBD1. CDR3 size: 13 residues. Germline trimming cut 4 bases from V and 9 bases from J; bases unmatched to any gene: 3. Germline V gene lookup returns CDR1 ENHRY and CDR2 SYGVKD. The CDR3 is CAISGDRVWELFF. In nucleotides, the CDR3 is TGTGCCATCAGTGGGGACAGGGTTTGGGAGCTGTTTTTT.

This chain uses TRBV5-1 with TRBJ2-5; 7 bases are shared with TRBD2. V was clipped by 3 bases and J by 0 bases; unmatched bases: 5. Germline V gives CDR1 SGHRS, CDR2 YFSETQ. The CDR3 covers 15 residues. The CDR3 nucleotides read TGCGCCAGCAGCTGGGGGGGGTCGAACCAAGAGACCCAGTACTTC. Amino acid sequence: CASSWGGSNQETQYF.

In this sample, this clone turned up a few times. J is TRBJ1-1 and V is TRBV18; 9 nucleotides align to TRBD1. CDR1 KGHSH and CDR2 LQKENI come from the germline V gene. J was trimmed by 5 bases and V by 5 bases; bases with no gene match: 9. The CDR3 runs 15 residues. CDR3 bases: TGTGCCAGCTCATCACAGGGGGCGTCGGGGACTGAAGCTTTCTTT. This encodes CASSSQGASGTEAFF. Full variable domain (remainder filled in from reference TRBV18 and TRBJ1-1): NAGVMQNPRHLVRRRGQEARLRCSPMKGHSHVYWYRQLPEEGLKFMVYLQKENIIDESGMPKERFSAEFPKEGPSILRIQQVVRGDSAAYFCASSSQGASGTEAFFGQGTRLTVV.

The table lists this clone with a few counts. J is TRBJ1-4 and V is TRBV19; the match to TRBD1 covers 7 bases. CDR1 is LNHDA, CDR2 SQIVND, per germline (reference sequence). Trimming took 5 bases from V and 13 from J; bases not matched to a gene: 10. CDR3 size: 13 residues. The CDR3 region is CASSQGRRTGLFF. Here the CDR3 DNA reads TGTGCCAGTAGTCAAGGAAGGAGGACAGGACTGTTTTTT.

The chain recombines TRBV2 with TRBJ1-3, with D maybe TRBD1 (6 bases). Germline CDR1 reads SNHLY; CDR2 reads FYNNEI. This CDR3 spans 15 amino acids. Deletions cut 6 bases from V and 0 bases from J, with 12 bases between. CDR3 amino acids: CASSGTGSSGNTIYF. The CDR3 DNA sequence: TGTGCCAGCAGCGGTACAGGGAGCTCTGGAAACACCATATATTTT. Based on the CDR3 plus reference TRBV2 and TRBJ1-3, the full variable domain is EPEVTQTPSHQVTQMGQEVILRCVPISNHLYFYWYRQILGQKVEFLVSFYNNEISEKSEIFDDQFSVERPDGSNFTLKIRSTKLEDSAMYFCASSGTGSSGNTIYFGEGSWLTVV.

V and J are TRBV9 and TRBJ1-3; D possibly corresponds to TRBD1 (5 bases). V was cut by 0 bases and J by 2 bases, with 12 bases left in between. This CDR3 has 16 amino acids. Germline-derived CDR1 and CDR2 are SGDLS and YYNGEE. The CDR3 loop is CASSVGGVGAGNTIYF. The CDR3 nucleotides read TGTGCCAGCAGCGTAGGCGGCGTGGGGGCTGGAAACACCATATATTTT.

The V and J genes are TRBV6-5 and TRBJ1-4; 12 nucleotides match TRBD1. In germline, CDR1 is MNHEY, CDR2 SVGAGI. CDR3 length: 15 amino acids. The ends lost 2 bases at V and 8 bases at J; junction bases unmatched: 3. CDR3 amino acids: CASSYTGTGGEKLFF. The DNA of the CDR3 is TGTGCCAGCAGTTACACCGGGACAGGGGGCGAAAAACTGTTTTTT.

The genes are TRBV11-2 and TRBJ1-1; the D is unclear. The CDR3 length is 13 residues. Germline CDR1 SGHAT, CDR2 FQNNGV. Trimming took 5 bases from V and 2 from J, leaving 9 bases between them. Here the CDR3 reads CASSLIVNTEAFF. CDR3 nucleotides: TGTGCCAGCAGCCTCATCGTAAACACTGAAGCTTTCTTT.

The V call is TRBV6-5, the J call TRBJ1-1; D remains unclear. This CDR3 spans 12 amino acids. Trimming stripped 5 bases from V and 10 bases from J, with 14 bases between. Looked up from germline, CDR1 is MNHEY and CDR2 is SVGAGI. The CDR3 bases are TGTGCCAGCAGTACCGGGTCCCTTGGAGCTTTCTTT. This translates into CASSTGSLGAFF.

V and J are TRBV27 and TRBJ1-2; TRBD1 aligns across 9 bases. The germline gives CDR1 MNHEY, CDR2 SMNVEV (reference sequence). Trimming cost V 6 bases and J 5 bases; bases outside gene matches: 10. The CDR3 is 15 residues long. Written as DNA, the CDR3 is TGTGCCAGCAGCGGTTTGCAGACAGGGGGTTATGGCTACACCTTC. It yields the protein CASSGLQTGGYGYTF.